Listed below are T cell receptor beta chains from one sample, sequenced in a study of type 1 and type 2 diabetes patients. From the multiplex PCR reads, TCRdb called clonotypes with MiXCR, one entry per CDR3 protein. Among 250,000 or so distinct CDR3 sequences listed, around 47% were seen once. Specimen: peripheral blood mononuclear cells (PBMCs). The receptors come from a man younger than 30 with type 2 diabetes. CDR3s include the opening cysteine and the closing phenylalanine or tryptophan. The D gene is left open where the match is weak. Where a row states a size, it is once, few, many or the class of an expanded clone; other rows omit it.

j_call: TRBJ1-6
clone_size: -
d_call: -
v_call: TRBV9
cdr3_nt: TGTGCCAGCAGCCCCGCGGTGGGTTATAATTCACCCCTCCACTTT
cdr3_aa: CASSPAVGYNSPLHF

j_call: TRBJ1-2
clone_size: -
d_call: -
v_call: TRBV19
cdr3_nt: TGTGCCAGTAGTCCGAGTATTAACTATGGCTACACCTTC
cdr3_aa: CASSPSINYGYTF

j_call: TRBJ2-5
clone_size: -
d_call: -
v_call: TRBV20-1
cdr3_nt: TGCAGTGCTAGTAACACGGTGAAGACCCAGTACTTC
cdr3_aa: CSASNTVKTQYF

j_call: TRBJ1-5
clone_size: -
d_call: -
v_call: TRBV10-1
cdr3_nt: TGCGCCAGCAGTGAGGGGGGGGCGAGCAATCAGCCCCAGCATTTT
cdr3_aa: CASSEGGASNQPQHF

j_call: TRBJ2-7
clone_size: -
d_call: TRBD1
v_call: TRBV18
cdr3_nt: TGTGCCAGCTCACCGGTCCGGGACAGGCTTTACGAGCAGTACTTC
cdr3_aa: CASSPVRDRLYEQYF

j_call: TRBJ2-7
clone_size: -
d_call: -
v_call: TRBV6-1
cdr3_nt: TGTGCCAGCAGTGAATTAGCCTACGAGCAGTACTTC
cdr3_aa: CASSELAYEQYF

j_call: TRBJ1-2
clone_size: -
d_call: TRBD1
v_call: TRBV18
cdr3_nt: TGTGCCAGCTCCCTACACGGGACAGGTGAATCTGGCTACACCTTC
cdr3_aa: CASSLHGTGESGYTF

j_call: TRBJ1-4
clone_size: -
d_call: TRBD1
v_call: TRBV13
cdr3_nt: TGTGCCAGCATCAGGGGGACGGATCAATTTAATGAAAAACTGTTTTTT
cdr3_aa: CASIRGTDQFNEKLFF

j_call: TRBJ1-5
clone_size: once
d_call: -
v_call: TRBV7-8
cdr3_nt: TGTGCCAGCAGCCCTCAGGGGAGGATCATCAATCAGCCCCAGCATTTT
cdr3_aa: CASSPQGRIINQPQHF

j_call: TRBJ2-5
clone_size: few
d_call: TRBD2
v_call: TRBV20-1
cdr3_nt: TGCAGTGCTAGAGATGGGCTAGCGGGAGGGGAAGAGACCCAGTACTTC
cdr3_aa: CSARDGLAGGEETQYF

j_call: TRBJ2-7
clone_size: -
d_call: TRBD1
v_call: TRBV15
cdr3_nt: TGTGCCACCAGCAGAGGGACAGGGACGATCTACGAGCAGTACTTC
cdr3_aa: CATSRGTGTIYEQYF

j_call: TRBJ1-5
clone_size: few
d_call: -
v_call: TRBV20-1
cdr3_nt: TGCAGTGCTAGGTTCGGGCAGCCCCAGCATTTT
cdr3_aa: CSARFGQPQHF

j_call: TRBJ2-1
clone_size: few
d_call: -
v_call: TRBV19
cdr3_nt: TGTGCCAGTAGTATCGGCGGTTGGGATGAGCAGTTCTTC
cdr3_aa: CASSIGGWDEQFF

j_call: TRBJ1-6
clone_size: -
d_call: -
v_call: TRBV6-5
cdr3_nt: TGTGCCAGCAGCAGGACCTCAGGGCCGAATTCACCCCTCCACTTT
cdr3_aa: CASSRTSGPNSPLHF

j_call: TRBJ1-2
clone_size: many
d_call: TRBD1
v_call: TRBV15
cdr3_nt: TGTGCCACCAGCCCCAAGACAGGGCACTATGGCTACACCTTC
cdr3_aa: CATSPKTGHYGYTF

j_call: TRBJ1-2
clone_size: -
d_call: -
v_call: TRBV20-1
cdr3_nt: TGCAGTGCCCACAGGGAGAGTAGGGATGGCTACACCTTC
cdr3_aa: CSAHRESRDGYTF

j_call: TRBJ2-7
clone_size: -
d_call: -
v_call: TRBV20-1
cdr3_nt: TGCAGTGCTGGCCTTAGCATCGGACTAACCCGCTACGAGCAGTACTTC
cdr3_aa: CSAGLSIGLTRYEQYF

j_call: TRBJ2-5
clone_size: -
d_call: TRBD2
v_call: TRBV29-1
cdr3_nt: TGCAGCGTTCCCGGACTAGCGACCGAGACCCAGTACTTC
cdr3_aa: CSVPGLATETQYF

j_call: TRBJ2-1
clone_size: -
d_call: -
v_call: TRBV11-2
cdr3_nt: TGTGCCAGCAGCTTAGGCGCCAGGGGTCGAGATGAGCAGTTCTTC
cdr3_aa: CASSLGARGRDEQFF